This TCR beta chain was obtained from a study of blood T cell repertoires in COVID-19. Study-level information: The analysed material was cDNA or gDNA that came from T cells, B-cell-depleted T cells, or PBMCs.

In its sample, this clone was seen a few times. Everyone who took part was about 18 to 90 years old, and they came from roughly 25 US areas. Allocation to cohorts depended on clinical history reported by the participants. Method: immunoSEQ multiplex PCR; TCRdb's copy keeps in-frame clones and lacks some. The sample shows around 130,000 clones, 70% to 90% of them seen only once. This receptor was taken from a woman in her forties or fifties with acute COVID-19. The sample was PBMCs or T cells enriched from blood (not recorded which).

CDR3 DNA sequence: TGTGCCAGCAGCCTTACCGGTACAGTGGAGACCCAGTACTTC. Protein sequence: CASSLTGTVETQYF. This chain links TRBV7-9 with TRBJ2-5; D is unclear. The CDR3 sequence is 14 residues long. The V gene's germline CDR1 is SEHNR and CDR2 FQNEAQ (reference sequence). Between the trimmed V and J ends, which lost 5 bases and 5 bases, there was a span of 15 bases.